These T cell receptor beta chains were read from a single sample in a study of blood T cell repertoires in COVID-19. Libraries were prepared by immunoSEQ multiplex PCR; TCRdb keeps only in-frame clonotypes and omits some of them. The table includes approximately 130,000 clones, roughly four fifths detected once. Sequenced: peripheral blood. These receptors all come from a human donor in a cohort sampled during active COVID-19. The CDR3 runs from the conserved cysteine through the conserved F or W. The D gene is left open where the match is weak. Clone sizes are given selectively: once, few, many, or a class where the clone is expanded.

J | D | V | size | DNA | CDR3
TRBJ2-5 | . | TRBV2 | . | TGTGCCAGCAGTGTGACGGAGGCCCAGTACTTC | CASSVTEAQYF
TRBJ2-3 | TRBD2 | TRBV9 | . | TGTGCCAGCAGCGTAGAGCGGGGGAGCACAGATACGCAGTATTTT | CASSVERGSTDTQYF
TRBJ2-3 | TRBD2 | TRBV27 | . | TGTGCCAGCAGTTTAGCAAGCGGGGGGGCGTTCGCAGATACGCAGTATTTT | CASSLASGGAFADTQYF
TRBJ1-4 | TRBD1 | TRBV15 | . | TGTGCCACCAGCAGAGCTCCCGGGACAGGGGGCAGGTCTAATGAAAAACTGTTTTTT | CATSRAPGTGGRSNEKLFF
TRBJ2-7 | TRBD1 | TRBV7-6 | . | TGTGCCAGCAGCTTACGACGGGACAGGGCCTACGAGCAGTACTTC | CASSLRRDRAYEQYF
TRBJ2-5 | . | TRBV6-5 | . | TGTGCCAGCGGGGGGGCAAGGGCAGAGACCCAGTACTTC | CASGGARAETQYF
TRBJ1-2 | . | TRBV4-1 | . | TGCGCCAGCAGCCAATACGGGCCCAGGGTCCCCCCTAATGGCTACACCTTC | CASSQYGPRVPPNGYTF
TRBJ2-3 | TRBD2 | TRBV9 | . | TGTGCCAGCAGCGTAGGAGGAGCGGGGGGGCCAGGAGATACGCAGTATTTT | CASSVGGAGGPGDTQYF
TRBJ2-2 | . | TRBV27 | . | TGTGCCAGCAGTTTCCGGGGAGGCCCGGCGAACACCGGGGAGCTGTTTTTT | CASSFRGGPANTGELFF
TRBJ1-2 | . | TRBV9 | once | TGTGCCAGCAGCGTAGCTACAGGGCTTAACTATGGCTACACCTTC | CASSVATGLNYGYTF
TRBJ2-7 | TRBD1 | TRBV18 | . | TGTGCCAGCTCCCCAAAGGACAGGGGGCCCCACGAGCAGTACTTC | CASSPKDRGPHEQYF
TRBJ1-2 | . | TRBV3-1/TRBV3-2 | . | TGTGCCAGCAGCCAAGACCGGGGGATAGGGCCCTATGGCTACACCTTC | CASSQDRGIGPYGYTF
TRBJ2-7 | TRBD1 | TRBV18 | . | TGTGCCAGCTCACCGGAGACAGGGCGAGACGAGCAGTACTTC | CASSPETGRDEQYF
TRBJ2-1 | TRBD1 | TRBV6-5 | . | TGTGCCAGCAGCCGGGACAGGAGCTCCTACAATGAGCAGTTCTTC | CASSRDRSSYNEQFF
TRBJ2-7 | TRBD1 | TRBV29-1 | . | TGCAGCGTTGCCACGGACAGGGGAGGTGAGCAGTACTTC | CSVATDRGGEQYF
TRBJ2-1 | TRBD1 | TRBV29-1 | . | TGCAGCGTTGAGGACCGGGACAGGCTTAACAATGAGCAGTTCTTC | CSVEDRDRLNNEQFF
TRBJ1-1 | TRBD1 | TRBV10-2 | . | TGCGCCAGCCATCCCGGGACAGGTAACACTGAAGCTTTCTTT | CASHPGTGNTEAFF
TRBJ2-1 | TRBD2 | TRBV7-8 | once | TGTGCCAGCAGCCCGGGCGGGGGGACCAATGAGCAGTTCTTC | CASSPGGGTNEQFF
TRBJ1-4 | . | TRBV3-1/TRBV3-2 | . | TGTGCCAGCAGACAGGGACCGGCTAATGAAAAACTGTTTTTT | CASRQGPANEKLFF
TRBJ1-1 | TRBD1 | TRBV28 | few | TGTGCCAGCAGTTTCGGGGACAGGGAGAACACTGAAGCTTTCTTT | CASSFGDRENTEAFF